These 17 T cell receptor beta chains came from one sample sequenced in a study of blood T cell repertoires in COVID-19. Data came from immunoSEQ multiplex PCR; TCRdb stores just in-frame clones and leaves some out. The profile shows 430,000 or so clones, roughly 89% of them singletons. Material for sequencing was peripheral blood. These receptors all stem from a man between 18 and 35 years old with COVID-19, enrolled during active disease.

V is TRBV11-2 and J is TRBJ2-1, with TRBD1 identical over 7 bases. The CDR3 is made up of 18 amino acids. V shed 5 bases and J 4 bases; nucleotides not matched to a gene: 17. The germline V gene encodes CDR1 SGHAT and CDR2 FQNNGV. As DNA, the CDR3 is TGTGCCAGCAGCCCCAGACGACGACAGGGCGTAGAATACAATGAGCAGTTCTTC. Translated, it gives CASSPRRRQGVEYNEQFF. The full variable domain, rest sourced from reference TRBV11-2 and TRBJ2-1, is EAGVAQSPRYKIIEKRQSVAFWCNPISGHATLYWYQQILGQGPKLLIQFQNNGVVDDSQLPKDRFSAERLKGVDSTLKIQPAKLEDSAVYLCASSPRRRQGVEYNEQFFGPGTRLTVL.

The V and J genes are TRBV27 and TRBJ2-1; maybe TRBD2 (7 bases). CDR3 size: 13 residues. CDR1 MNHEY and CDR2 SMNVEV come from the germline V gene (reference sequence). V was shortened by 3 bases and J by 7 bases, with 10 bases between the two germline ends. The CDR3 DNA sequence: TGTGCCAGCAGTTTGAGCGGGACAAATGAGCAGTTCTTC. Encoded protein: CASSLSGTNEQFF.

This chain links TRBV11-3 with TRBJ2-7; D is perhaps TRBD2 (6 bases). V lost 5 bases, J lost 2 bases, and 16 bases lay in between. This CDR3 spans 15 amino acids. The germline V gene has CDR1 SGHNT and CDR2 YENEEA. In DNA form, the CDR3 reads TGTGCCAGCAGCCGTCAGTTCGGGGGAACCTACGAGCAGTACTTC. It encodes CASSRQFGGTYEQYF.

The CDR3 DNA is TGTGCCAGCTCACCGTCAGGGAAGGGCTACACCTTC. Its protein is CASSPSGKGYTF. The V gene is TRBV18, the J gene TRBJ1-2; maybe TRBD1 (5 bases). Per the germline V gene, CDR1 is KGHSH and CDR2 is LQKENI. Trimming left V 3 bases short and J 8 bases short, with 10 bases between. This CDR3 has 12 amino acids. Based on the CDR3 plus reference TRBV18 and TRBJ1-2, the full variable domain is NAGVMQNPRHLVRRRGQEARLRCSPMKGHSHVYWYRQLPEEGLKFMVYLQKENIIDESGMPKERFSAEFPKEGPSILRIQQVVRGDSAAYFCASSPSGKGYTFGSGTRLTVV.

The rearrangement uses TRBV7-2 and TRBJ1-4; no clear D. The germline CDR1 and CDR2 sequences are SGHTA and FQGNSA. The CDR3 sequence is 14 residues long. Trimming left V 5 bases short and J 8 bases short, with 15 bases between. CDR3 region: CASSASSQAEKLFF. In nucleotides, the CDR3 is TGTGCCAGCAGCGCCTCGAGTCAAGCCGAAAAACTGTTTTTT. The full variable domain, in which reference TRBV7-2 and TRBJ1-4 provide the parts outside the CDR3, is GAGVSQSPSNKVTEKGKDVELRCDPISGHTALYWYRQSLGQGLEFLIYFQGNSAPDKSGLPSDRFSAERTGGSVSTLTIQRTQQEDSAVYLCASSASSQAEKLFFGSGTQLSVL.

V and J are TRBV2 and TRBJ2-1; TRBD2 matches 7 bases. CDR3 length: 13 residues. Germline lookup yields CDR1 SNHLY and CDR2 FYNNEI. J was trimmed by 6 bases and V by 10 bases; bases with no gene match: 9. CDR3 region: CATGLDETNEQFF. Here the CDR3 DNA reads TGTGCCACCGGACTAGATGAAACCAATGAGCAGTTCTTC.

The gene calls are TRBV4-1 and TRBJ2-7; D may be TRBD1 (6 bases). Trimming shortened V by 0 bases and J by 4 bases, and 22 bases separated the two germline ends. Looked up from germline, CDR1 is MGHRA and CDR2 is YSYEKL. The CDR3 length is 18 residues. CDR3 residues: CASSQETSGVFRFYEQYF. As DNA, the CDR3 is TGCGCCAGCAGCCAAGAAACATCAGGGGTATTTCGGTTTTACGAGCAGTACTTC.

This clone was recorded a few times. The DNA of the CDR3 is TGTGCCAGCAGTTTAAGCAGGATTGACTACGAGCAGTACTTC. Translation gives CASSLSRIDYEQYF. The chain joins TRBV27 to TRBJ2-7; D is unclear. Germline loops: CDR1 MNHEY, CDR2 SMNVEV (reference sequence). The CDR3 sequence is 14 residues long. Trimming removed 2 bases at V and 3 bases at J, with 11 bases between.

V gene TRBV6-1 combines with J gene TRBJ1-2; D possibly corresponds to TRBD1 (5 bases). Germline assignment: CDR1 MNHNS and CDR2 SASEGT. Trimming took off 0 bases at V and 9 bases at J, with 20 bases between the two ends. The CDR3 is 16 amino acids. CDR3 nucleotide sequence: TGTGCCAGCAGTGAAGCGCTTGGGCAGGGCCTTAGTAGCTACACCTTC. It yields the protein CASSEALGQGLSSYTF.

The rearrangement uses TRBV2 and TRBJ2-7; 10 bases map to TRBD2. From germline, CDR1 is SNHLY and CDR2 FYNNEI. The ends lost 0 bases at V and 4 bases at J; junction bases unmatched: 6. The CDR3 is 16 amino acids. The CDR3 here is CASSEARLAGVYEQYF. Here the CDR3 DNA reads TGTGCCAGCAGTGAAGCTCGGCTAGCGGGAGTTTACGAGCAGTACTTC. Together with reference TRBV2 and TRBJ2-7, the CDR3 gives the full variable domain: EPEVTQTPSHQVTQMGQEVILRCVPISNHLYFYWYRQILGQKVEFLVSFYNNEISEKSEIFDDQFSVERPDGSNFTLKIRSTKLEDSAMYFCASSEARLAGVYEQYFGPGTRLTVT.

The chain uses TRBV13 and TRBJ2-1, with TRBD2 matching 7 bases. This CDR3 contains 15 residues. With 3 bases clipped from V and 12 bases from J, the junction kept 14 bases outside the gene matches. The germline CDR1 and CDR2 sequences are PRHDT and FYEKMQ (reference sequence). For the CDR3, the DNA is TGTGCCAGCAGCTTCGATCGGGGGGAGGTAATGAGGCAGTTCTTC. Translated, it gives CASSFDRGEVMRQFF.

This clone was counted a single time. This chain links TRBV11-1 with TRBJ2-1, with 9 bases matching TRBD1. Germline loops: CDR1 SGHAT, CDR2 FQDESV (reference sequence). Trimming removed 5 bases from V and 6 bases from J; junction bases left unmatched: 2. The CDR3 contains 13 residues. CDR3 protein: CASSPGQGNEQFF. The CDR3 nucleotides are TGTGCCAGCAGCCCGGGACAGGGCAATGAGCAGTTCTTC.

CDR3 region: CASSLLAGIYSTDTQYF. CDR3 nucleotides: TGTGCCAGCAGCTTACTAGCGGGGATTTACTCCACAGATACGCAGTATTTT. This sequence joins TRBV7-2 and TRBJ2-3, with TRBD2 matching over 9 bases. Per the germline V gene, CDR1 is SGHTA and CDR2 is FQGNSA. This CDR3 has 17 residues. V shed 2 bases, J shed 2 bases, and the junction held 8 bases outside the gene matches.

The count of this clone is one. The gene calls are TRBV18 and TRBJ2-5; 10 bases line up with TRBD1. Germline values: CDR1 KGHSH, CDR2 LQKENI. The CDR3 has 13 amino acids. The V and J ends lost 4 bases and 4 bases, in that order; junction bases with no gene match: 0. In DNA, the CDR3 is TGTGCCAGCTCACGGGACAGGGGAGAGACCCAGTACTTC. Protein sequence: CASSRDRGETQYF.

Only one count was recorded for this clone. This chain connects TRBV13 to TRBJ1-2, with 9 bases that match TRBD1. This CDR3 has 14 residues. Germline-derived CDR1 and CDR2 are PRHDT and FYEKMQ (reference sequence). The junction had 7 bases not matched to a gene; V was cut back by 6 bases and J by 5 bases. The CDR3 here is CASSLGQGEYGYTF. The CDR3 nucleotides are TGTGCCAGCAGTCTGGGACAGGGAGAGTATGGCTACACCTTC.

This chain uses TRBV5-5 with TRBJ2-1, with TRBD2 matching over 12 bases. V gave up 1 base and J gave up 7 bases; unmatched junction bases: 6. From germline, CDR1 is SGHKS and CDR2 YYEKEE (reference sequence). The CDR3 length is 16 residues. In DNA, the CDR3 is TGTGCCAGCAGCTTGCGGACTAGCGGGATGAGTAATGAGCAGTTCTTC. Its translation: CASSLRTSGMSNEQFF.

The chain has TRBV19 and TRBJ2-7; no firm D call. Germline V CDR1 and CDR2: LNHDA, SQIVND (reference sequence). The CDR3 sequence is 13 residues long. Trimming removed 1 base at V and 3 bases at J, with 7 bases between. CDR3 protein: CASSIGQRYEQYF. The CDR3 DNA reads as TGTGCCAGTAGTATAGGGCAGCGCTACGAGCAGTACTTC.